This T cell receptor beta chain was sequenced during a study of blood T cell repertoires in COVID-19. Study in general: Whether acute or convalescent, the COVID-19 samples came from the United States, Italy and Spain. Sources were T cells, B-cell-depleted T cells, or PBMCs; the material itself was cDNA or gDNA.

Trimming removed 5 bases at V and 4 bases at J, with 14 bases between. CDR1 is SGHTA and CDR2 is FQGNSA in the germline V gene. The CDR3 is 15 residues long. Method: immunoSEQ multiplex PCR; TCRdb's copy keeps in-frame clones and lacks some. The sample lists 180,000 or so clones; around 82% were seen once. Sequencing input: peripheral blood. The J gene is TRBJ2-2, the V gene TRBV7-2; possible D gene TRBD1, 6 bases. The sequence came from a man in his sixties who had recovered from COVID-19. In DNA form, the CDR3 reads TGTGCCAGCAGCCGGCCAGGGGCGGTCACCGGGGAGCTGTTTTTT. Translated, it gives CASSRPGAVTGELFF.